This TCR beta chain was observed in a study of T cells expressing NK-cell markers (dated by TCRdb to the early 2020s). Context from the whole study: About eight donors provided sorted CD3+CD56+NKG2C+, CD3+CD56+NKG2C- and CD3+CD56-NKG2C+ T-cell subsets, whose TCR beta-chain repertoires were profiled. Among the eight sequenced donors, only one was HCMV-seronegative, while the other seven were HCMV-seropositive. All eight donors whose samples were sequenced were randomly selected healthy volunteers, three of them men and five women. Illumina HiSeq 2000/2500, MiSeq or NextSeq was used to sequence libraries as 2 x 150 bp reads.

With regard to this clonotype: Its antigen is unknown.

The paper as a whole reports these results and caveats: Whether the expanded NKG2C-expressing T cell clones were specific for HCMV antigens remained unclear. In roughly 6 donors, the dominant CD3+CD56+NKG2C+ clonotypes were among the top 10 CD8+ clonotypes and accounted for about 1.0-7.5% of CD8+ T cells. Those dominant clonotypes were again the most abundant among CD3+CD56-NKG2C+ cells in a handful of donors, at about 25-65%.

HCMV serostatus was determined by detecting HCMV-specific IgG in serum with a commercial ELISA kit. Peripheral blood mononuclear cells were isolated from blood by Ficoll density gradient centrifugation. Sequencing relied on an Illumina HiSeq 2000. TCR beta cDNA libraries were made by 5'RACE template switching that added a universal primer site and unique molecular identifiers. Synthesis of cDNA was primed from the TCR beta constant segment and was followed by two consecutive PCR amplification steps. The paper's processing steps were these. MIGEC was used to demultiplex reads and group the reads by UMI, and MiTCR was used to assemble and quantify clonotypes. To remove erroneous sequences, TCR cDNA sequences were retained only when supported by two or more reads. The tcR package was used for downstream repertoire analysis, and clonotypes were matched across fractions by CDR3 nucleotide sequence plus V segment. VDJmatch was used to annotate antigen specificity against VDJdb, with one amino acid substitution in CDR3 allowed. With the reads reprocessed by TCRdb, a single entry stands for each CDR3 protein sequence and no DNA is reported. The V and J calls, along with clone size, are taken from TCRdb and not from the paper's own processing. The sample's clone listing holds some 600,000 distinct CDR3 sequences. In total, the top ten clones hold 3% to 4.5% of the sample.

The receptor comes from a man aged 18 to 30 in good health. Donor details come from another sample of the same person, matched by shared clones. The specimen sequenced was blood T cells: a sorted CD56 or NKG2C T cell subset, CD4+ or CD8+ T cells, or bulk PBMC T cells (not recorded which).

The CDR3 protein sequence reads: CASSVDPERYEQYF. The sequence joins TRBV9 to TRBJ2-7; there is no DNA to check the TCRdb D call of TRBD1. The CDR3 covers 14 residues, taking in both the cysteine and the phenylalanine. No DNA is listed. From a lookup of the germline V gene, CDR1 and CDR2 are SGDLS and YYNGEE.